The 27 T cell receptor beta chains listed next were all sequenced from one sample in a study of cytomegalovirus exposure and HLA in healthy donors. The study ran its PCR with 60 Vbeta and 13 Jbeta primers. Only in-frame clones appear in the TCRdb table, and some are missing; sequencing was by immunoSEQ multiplex PCR. Among over 120,000 clones listed, nearly 10% were seen once. The source material was PBMCs. Source of these receptors: a man aged 45-65 years in good health and CMV-seronegative.

Comments on this clone: The germline gene is not matched at one end of the junction; a read error may be the cause. This CDR3 is also generated by other DNA sequences in the sample. This chain links TRBV27 with TRBJ2-1; D might be TRBD1 (5 bases). The CDR3 is made up of 13 amino acids. The germline CDR1 and CDR2 sequences are MNHEY and SMNVEV (reference sequence). The CDR3 here is CASSLRQYNEQFF. The CDR3 DNA follows: TGCGCCAGCAGTCTTCGACAGTACAATGAGCAGTTCTTC.

This clone turned up a few times. V and J are TRBV19 and TRBJ2-1, with D perhaps matching TRBD2 (5 bases). The V and J ends lost 3 bases and 5 bases respectively, with 8 bases between them. The germline CDR1 and CDR2 sequences are LNHDA and SQIVND (reference sequence). The length of the CDR3 is 13 residues. The CDR3 DNA reads TGTGCCAGTAGTATGGAGAGGGACAATGAGCAGTTCTTC. Translating gives CASSMERDNEQFF.

This clone has a handful of counts. The V call is TRBV5-1, the J call TRBJ2-5; D perhaps matches TRBD2 (5 bases). The CDR3 is 15 amino acids. The ends were cut back, 4 bases at V and 1 base at J, with 14 bases in the middle. The germline CDR1 and CDR2 sequences are SGHRS and YFSETQ. The CDR3 nucleotides read TGCGCCAGCAGCCCTATCAGCGGAATCCAAGAGACCCAGTACTTC. Translating it yields CASSPISGIQETQYF.

This clone was seen only a few times. This chain uses TRBV6-5 with TRBJ2-1, with D possibly TRBD1 on 5 matching bases. Germline assignment: CDR1 MNHEY and CDR2 SVGAGI. The CDR3 spans 13 residues. V was cut by 9 bases and J by 0 bases, with 9 bases left in between. In nucleotides, the CDR3 is TGTGCCAGTCGACAGAGCTCCTACAATGAGCAGTTCTTC. Residues: CASRQSSYNEQFF.

This clone was counted between two and nine times. The V call is TRBV7-9, the J call TRBJ2-5; D call uncertain. With the DNA end fitting TRBJ2-7 better, the J assignment may be wrong. Per germline, CDR1 SEHNR and CDR2 FQNEAQ (reference sequence). The CDR3 totals 13 residues. The CDR3 bases are TGTGCCAGCAGCTTAGCGGTTTCCTACGAGCAGTACTTC. Translation: CASSLAVSYEQYF.

This clone was seen a handful of times. The J gene is TRBJ1-2, the V gene TRBV11-1, with TRBD1 identical over 10 bases. The CDR3 loop spans 15 amino acids. Germline V CDR1 and CDR2: SGHAT, FQDESV (reference sequence). V lost 5 bases to trimming and J lost 0 bases; unmatched junction nucleotides: 3. This chain's CDR3 is CASSVGTGANYGYTF. As DNA, the CDR3 is TGTGCCAGCAGCGTTGGGACAGGGGCTAACTATGGCTACACCTTC.

This clone was observed a handful of times. This chain uses TRBV2 with TRBJ1-5; 12 bases align to TRBD1. The CDR3 is made up of 14 amino acids. Germline values: CDR1 SNHLY, CDR2 FYNNEI. With 7 bases clipped from V and 6 bases from J, the junction kept 4 bases outside the gene matches. CDR3 nucleotide sequence: TGTGCCAGCACCAAGGGACAGGGGGCTCAGCCCCAGCATTTT. Its translation: CASTKGQGAQPQHF.

The chain links TRBV9 to TRBJ1-5; a possible D gene is TRBD1 (6 bases). The length of the CDR3 is 13 residues. V was pared by 3 bases and J by 4 bases, with 8 bases between. The germline V gene encodes CDR1 SGDLS and CDR2 YYNGEE. This CDR3 reads CASSGDRNQPQHF. Written as DNA, the CDR3 is TGTGCCAGCAGCGGTGACAGGAATCAGCCCCAGCATTTT.

This chain links TRBV7-9 with TRBJ2-7; tentative D call: TRBD2 (6 bases). Germline V gives CDR1 SEHNR, CDR2 FQNEAQ (reference sequence). The CDR3 spans 12 residues. Here the CDR3 DNA reads TGTGGGGGGGTCGGGGAGTGGGACGAGCAGTACTTC. Encoded protein: CGGVGEWDEQYF.

The genes are TRBV30 and TRBJ1-2; TRBD1 matches 7 bases. Per the germline V gene, CDR1 is GTSNPN and CDR2 is SVGIG (reference sequence). V dropped 3 bases and J dropped 7; count of bases not matched to a gene: 14. The CDR3 loop spans 15 amino acids. CDR3 in amino acids: CAWRPPGGTPGGYTF. For the CDR3, the DNA is TGTGCCTGGAGGCCCCCAGGGGGAACGCCCGGTGGCTACACCTTC.

The CDR3 coding sequence is TGTGCCACCGTCGCCTGGAGCTCCTACAATGAGCAGTTCTTC. Translated: CATVAWSSYNEQFF. The rearrangement links TRBV6-1 to TRBJ2-1, with D unresolved. Per germline, CDR1 MNHNS and CDR2 SASEGT. This CDR3 spans 14 amino acids. Trimming cost V 10 bases and J 0 bases, with 13 bases left between them.

This clone turned up a few times. The V gene is TRBV2, the J gene TRBJ2-2; 7 nucleotides align to TRBD2. The V gene end was trimmed by 6 bases and the J gene end by 1 base; junction bases not matched to a gene: 2. The CDR3 sequence is 14 residues long. From germline, CDR1 is SNHLY and CDR2 FYNNEI. Here the CDR3 DNA reads TGTGCCAGCAGAGGACTAGTGAACACCGGGGAGCTGTTTTTT. This gives the protein CASRGLVNTGELFF.

The V and J genes are TRBV7-9 and TRBJ2-2; D might be TRBD2 (5 bases). Trimming removed 3 bases from V and 0 bases from J, with 8 bases in between. The CDR3 covers 15 residues. From germline, CDR1 is SEHNR and CDR2 FQNEAQ (reference sequence). CDR3 loop: CASSFRGSNTGELFF. In DNA, the CDR3 is TGTGCCAGCAGCTTCCGAGGGTCGAACACCGGGGAGCTGTTTTTT.

This chain joins TRBV5-5 and TRBJ2-7; no firm D call. Germline V gene lookup returns CDR1 SGHKS and CDR2 YYEKEE (reference sequence). The length of the CDR3 is 14 residues. Deletions cut 4 bases from V and 0 bases from J, with 11 bases between. CDR3 residues: CASSPLASSYEQYF. CDR3 bases: TGTGCCAGCAGCCCCTTAGCTAGCTCCTACGAGCAGTACTTC. Full variable domain (rest looked up from reference TRBV5-5 and TRBJ2-7): DAGVTQSPTHLIKTRGQQVTLRCSPISGHKSVSWYQQVLGQGPQFIFQYYEKEERGRGNFPDRFSARQFPNYSSELNVNALLLGDSALYLCASSPLASSYEQYFGPGTRLTVT.

V gene TRBV29-1 combines with J gene TRBJ2-7; 11 nucleotides agree with TRBD2. The CDR3 consists of 13 residues. V lost 6 bases, J lost 3 bases, and 4 bases stayed unmatched. Germline assignment: CDR1 SQVTM and CDR2 ANQGSEA. CDR3 nucleotides: TGCAGCGTCCTTAGCGGGAGGGACTACGAGCAGTACTTC. Translating it yields CSVLSGRDYEQYF.

This chain connects TRBV2 to TRBJ2-2, with D uncertain. The germline CDR1 and CDR2 sequences are SNHLY and FYNNEI. CDR3 size: 12 residues. Trimming stripped 6 bases from V and 6 bases from J, with 8 bases between. The chain's CDR3 is CASRTTPGELFF. In nucleotides, the CDR3 is TGTGCCAGCAGGACAACTCCCGGGGAGCTGTTTTTT. Combining the CDR3 with reference TRBV2 and TRBJ2-2 gives the whole variable domain EPEVTQTPSHQVTQMGQEVILRCVPISNHLYFYWYRQILGQKVEFLVSFYNNEISEKSEIFDDQFSVERPDGSNFTLKIRSTKLEDSAMYFCASRTTPGELFFGEGSRLTVL.

The chain employs TRBV6-1 and TRBJ2-7, with TRBD2 as a possible D gene (5 bases). Germline CDR1 is MNHNS and CDR2 is SASEGT. The CDR3 length is 13 residues. V lost 5 bases to trimming and J lost 3 bases, with 11 bases between them. As DNA, the CDR3 is TGTGCCAGCAGTATCGGGGTGGGCTACGAGCAGTACTTC. Translating gives CASSIGVGYEQYF.

The rearrangement uses TRBV10-2 and TRBJ2-7; the match to TRBD2 covers 10 bases. The trim removed 2 bases at V and 3 bases at J, leaving 4 bases unmatched. CDR3 size: 15 residues. The germline CDR1 and CDR2 sequences are WSHSY and SAAADI. The DNA of the CDR3 is TGCGCCAGCAGTGAGACTTCTAGCGGGAGCTACGAGCAGTACTTC. It encodes CASSETSSGSYEQYF.

This clone was detected a few times. J is TRBJ1-2 and V is TRBV2, with D uncertain. Trimming took 9 bases from V and 4 from J, leaving 21 bases between them. CDR1 is SNHLY and CDR2 is FYNNEI in the germline V gene. This CDR3 comprises 15 residues. The DNA for the CDR3 is TGTGCCAGTAACAGCCAGAGCCCGAATGCCTATGGCTACACCTTC. This codes for CASNSQSPNAYGYTF.

V gene TRBV2 combines with J gene TRBJ1-1; 7 bases agree with TRBD1. Germline-derived CDR1 and CDR2 are SNHLY and FYNNEI. The CDR3 loop spans 14 amino acids. V was pared by 5 bases and J by 10 bases, with 13 bases of the junction left unmatched. This CDR3 reads CASSPNTGVGRAFF. The CDR3 DNA reads TGTGCCAGCAGTCCCAATACAGGGGTCGGTAGAGCTTTCTTT.

This clone was counted only a few times. The CDR3 sequence is CASSPGTPNQPQHF. The CDR3 DNA sequence: TGTGCCAGCAGTCCTGGGACACCGAATCAGCCCCAGCATTTT. This chain joins TRBV25-1 and TRBJ1-5; maybe TRBD1 (6 bases). Deletions cut 5 bases from V and 4 bases from J, with 12 bases between. CDR3 length: 14 residues. CDR1 is MGHDK and CDR2 is SYGVNS in the germline V gene.

This sequence joins TRBV5-1 and TRBJ2-5, with D tentatively TRBD1 (5 bases). Germline lookup yields CDR1 SGHRS and CDR2 YFSETQ. V lost 4 bases and J 0 bases, leaving 10 bases between the germline ends. The CDR3 is 14 residues long. CDR3 amino acids: CASSVDTNQETQYF. As DNA, the CDR3 is TGCGCCAGCAGCGTGGACACGAACCAAGAGACCCAGTACTTC.

The chain combines TRBV2 with TRBJ1-2; 9 positions match TRBD1. The CDR3 is made up of 14 amino acids. Germline CDR1 SNHLY, CDR2 FYNNEI. Trimming at V came to 8 bases and at J to 3 bases, leaving 7 bases not matched to a gene. The CDR3 region is CASSRTGGYYGYTF. The CDR3 nucleotides read TGTGCCAGCTCCAGAACAGGGGGCTACTATGGCTACACCTTC. The full variable domain, completed using reference TRBV2 and TRBJ1-2, is EPEVTQTPSHQVTQMGQEVILRCVPISNHLYFYWYRQILGQKVEFLVSFYNNEISEKSEIFDDQFSVERPDGSNFTLKIRSTKLEDSAMYFCASSRTGGYYGYTFGSGTRLTVV.

V is TRBV5-6 and J is TRBJ2-5; 9 bases line up with TRBD1. V lost 4 bases and J lost 5; bases outside the gene matches: 9. This CDR3 is 15 amino acids long. CDR1 and CDR2 from the germline V gene are SGHDT and YYEEEE. CDR3 in DNA: TGTGCCAGCAGCCCTGACAGGGGGGCCAGGGAGACCCAGTACTTC. Its translation is CASSPDRGARETQYF.

The V and J genes are TRBV7-9 and TRBJ1-4; 10 positions agree with TRBD1. This CDR3 is built from 15 residues. The trim removed 5 bases at V and 6 bases at J, leaving 6 bases unmatched. From germline, CDR1 is SEHNR and CDR2 FQNEAQ (reference sequence). The CDR3 nucleotides are TGTGCCAGCAGCCCGGGCGGGACAGGGGATGAAAAACTGTTTTTT. As protein: CASSPGGTGDEKLFF. Full variable domain (rest looked up from reference TRBV7-9 and TRBJ1-4): DTGVSQNPRHKITKRGQNVTFRCDPISEHNRLYWYRQTLGQGPEFLTYFQNEAQLEKSRLLSDRFSAERPKGSFSTLEIQRTEQGDSAMYLCASSPGGTGDEKLFFGSGTQLSVL.

This clone has more than one count but fewer than ten. J is TRBJ1-1 and V is TRBV6-1; D might be TRBD1 (5 bases). CDR1 MNHNS and CDR2 SASEGT come from the germline V gene. With 6 bases removed from V and 0 bases from J, the gap between germline ends came to 11 bases. This CDR3 spans 14 amino acids. CDR3 region: CASRPGPLNTEAFF. CDR3 coding DNA: TGTGCCAGCAGACCAGGGCCCTTGAACACTGAAGCTTTCTTT.

The chain links TRBV4-1 to TRBJ2-3; D perhaps matches TRBD1 (7 bases). The CDR3 covers 16 residues. Germline V lookup: CDR1 MGHRA, CDR2 YSYEKL. The V end lost 0 bases, the J end lost 5 bases, and 15 bases lay between the germline ends. DNA of the CDR3: TGCGCCAGCAGCCAAGATGGCCAGGGGGGCATAGATACGCAGTATTTT. It translates to CASSQDGQGGIDTQYF.